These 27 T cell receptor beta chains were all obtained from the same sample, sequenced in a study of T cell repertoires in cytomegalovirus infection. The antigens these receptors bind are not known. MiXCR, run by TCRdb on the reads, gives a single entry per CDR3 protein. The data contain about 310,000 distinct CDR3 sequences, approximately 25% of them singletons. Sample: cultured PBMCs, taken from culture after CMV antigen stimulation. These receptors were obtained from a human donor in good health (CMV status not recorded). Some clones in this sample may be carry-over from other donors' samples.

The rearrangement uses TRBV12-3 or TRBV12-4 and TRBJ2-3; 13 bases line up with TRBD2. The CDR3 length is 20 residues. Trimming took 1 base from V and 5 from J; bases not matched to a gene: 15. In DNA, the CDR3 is TGTGCCAGCAGTTTAGAAGGGGCCCTCGGACTAGCGGGAGCATTAGATACGCAGTATTTT. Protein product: CASSLEGALGLAGALDTQYF.

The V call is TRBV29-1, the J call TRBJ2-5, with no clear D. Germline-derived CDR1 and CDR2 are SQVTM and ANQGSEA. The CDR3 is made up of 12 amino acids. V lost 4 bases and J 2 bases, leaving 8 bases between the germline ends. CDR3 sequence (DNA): TGCAGCGTTGTGTGGGGACAAGAGACCCAGTACTTC. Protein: CSVVWGQETQYF.

This CDR3 reads CAVLAGGTDTQYF. The CDR3 nucleotides are TGTGCCGTGCTAGCGGGGGGCACAGATACGCAGTATTTT. The chain carries TRBV10-3 and TRBJ2-3; 10 nucleotides agree with TRBD2. Germline CDR1 is ENHRY and CDR2 is SYGVKD. J gave up 1 base and V 11 bases, and 3 bases lay outside the gene matches. The CDR3 is 13 amino acids.

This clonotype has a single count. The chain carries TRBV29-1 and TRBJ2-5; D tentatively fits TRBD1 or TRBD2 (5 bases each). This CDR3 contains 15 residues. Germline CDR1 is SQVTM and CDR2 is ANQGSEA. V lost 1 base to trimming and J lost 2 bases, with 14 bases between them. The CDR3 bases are TGCAGCGTTGAAGTTGCCCGGGGCCCTCAAGAGACCCAGTACTTC. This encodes CSVEVARGPQETQYF.

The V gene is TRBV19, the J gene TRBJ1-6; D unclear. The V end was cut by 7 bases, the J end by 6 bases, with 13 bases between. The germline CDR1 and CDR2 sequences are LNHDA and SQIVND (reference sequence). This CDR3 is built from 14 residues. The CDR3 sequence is CASTTVLGNSPLHF. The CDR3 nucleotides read TGTGCCAGTACCACCGTCCTGGGTAATTCACCCCTCCACTTT.

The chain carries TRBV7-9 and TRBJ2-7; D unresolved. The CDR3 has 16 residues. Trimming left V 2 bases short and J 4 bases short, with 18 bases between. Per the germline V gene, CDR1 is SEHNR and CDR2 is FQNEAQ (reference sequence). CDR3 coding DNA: TGTGCCAGCAGCTTATATGATTTTGGAAAAAGGTACGAGCAGTACTTC. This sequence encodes CASSLYDFGKRYEQYF.

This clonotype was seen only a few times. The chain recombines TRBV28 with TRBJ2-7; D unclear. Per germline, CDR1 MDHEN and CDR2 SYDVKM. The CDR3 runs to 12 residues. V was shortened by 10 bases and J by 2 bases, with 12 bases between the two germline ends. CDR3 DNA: TGTGCCACCGCCGGGCCACCCTACGAGCAGTACTTC. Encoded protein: CATAGPPYEQYF.

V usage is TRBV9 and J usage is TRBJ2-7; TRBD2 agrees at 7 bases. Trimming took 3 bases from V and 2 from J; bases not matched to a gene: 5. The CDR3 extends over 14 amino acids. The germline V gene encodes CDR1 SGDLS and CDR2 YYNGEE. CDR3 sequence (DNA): TGTGCCAGCAGCGGCGGGACTACCCCCTACGAGCAGTACGTC. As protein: CASSGGTTPYEQYV.

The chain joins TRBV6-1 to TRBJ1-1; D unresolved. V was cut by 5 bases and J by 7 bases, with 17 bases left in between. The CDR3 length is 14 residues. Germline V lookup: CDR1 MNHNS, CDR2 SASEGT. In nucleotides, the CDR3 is TGTGCCAGCAGTAACGGGCAGGCATCAATTGAAGCTTTCTTT. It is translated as CASSNGQASIEAFF.

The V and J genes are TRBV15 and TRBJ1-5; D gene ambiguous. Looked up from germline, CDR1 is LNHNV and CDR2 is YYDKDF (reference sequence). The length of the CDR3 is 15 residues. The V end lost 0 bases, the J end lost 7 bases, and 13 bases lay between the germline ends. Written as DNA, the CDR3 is TGTGCCACCAGCAGAGATGCGAGGGAGTCCCAGCCCCAGCATTTT. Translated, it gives CATSRDARESQPQHF.

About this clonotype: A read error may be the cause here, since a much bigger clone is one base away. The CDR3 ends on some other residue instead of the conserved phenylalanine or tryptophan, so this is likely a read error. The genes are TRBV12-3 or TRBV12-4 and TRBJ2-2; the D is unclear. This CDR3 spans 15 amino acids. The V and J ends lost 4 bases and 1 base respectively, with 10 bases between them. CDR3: CASSSSRQNTGELFS. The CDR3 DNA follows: TGTGCCAGCAGTTCGAGTCGACAGAACACCGGGGAGCTGTTTTCT.

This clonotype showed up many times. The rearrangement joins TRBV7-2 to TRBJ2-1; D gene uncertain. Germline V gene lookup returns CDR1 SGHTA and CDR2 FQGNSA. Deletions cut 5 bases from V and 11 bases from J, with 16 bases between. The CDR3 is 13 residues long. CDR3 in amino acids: CASSPSLPLKQFF. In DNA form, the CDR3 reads TGTGCCAGCAGCCCATCTCTCCCTCTTAAGCAGTTCTTC.

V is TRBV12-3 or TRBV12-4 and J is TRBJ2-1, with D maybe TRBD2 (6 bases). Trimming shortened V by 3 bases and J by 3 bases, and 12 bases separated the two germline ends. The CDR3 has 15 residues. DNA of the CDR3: TGTGCCAGCAGTTTGCATAGCGGCAACTACAATGAGCAGTTCTTC. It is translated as CASSLHSGNYNEQFF.

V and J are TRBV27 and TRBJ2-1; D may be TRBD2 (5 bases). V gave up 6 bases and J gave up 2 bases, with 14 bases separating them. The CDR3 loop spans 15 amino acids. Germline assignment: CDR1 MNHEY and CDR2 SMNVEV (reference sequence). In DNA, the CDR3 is TGTGCCAGCAGCCCTCTAGCCTACACCTACAATGAGCAGTTCTTC. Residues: CASSPLAYTYNEQFF.

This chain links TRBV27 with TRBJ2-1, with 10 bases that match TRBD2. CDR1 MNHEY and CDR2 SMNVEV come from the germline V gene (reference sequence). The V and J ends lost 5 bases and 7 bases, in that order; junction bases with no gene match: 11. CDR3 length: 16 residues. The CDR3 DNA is TGTGCCAGCAGTATTTCGCTAGCGGGAGTTTCGAATGAGCAGTTCTTC. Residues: CASSISLAGVSNEQFF.

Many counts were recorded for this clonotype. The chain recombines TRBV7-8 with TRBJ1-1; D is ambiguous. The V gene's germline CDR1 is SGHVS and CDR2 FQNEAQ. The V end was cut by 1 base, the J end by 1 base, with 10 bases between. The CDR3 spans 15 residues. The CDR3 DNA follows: TGTGCCAGCAGCTTAGTCTCCGGCGGGAACACTGAAGCTTTCTTT. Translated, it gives CASSLVSGGNTEAFF.

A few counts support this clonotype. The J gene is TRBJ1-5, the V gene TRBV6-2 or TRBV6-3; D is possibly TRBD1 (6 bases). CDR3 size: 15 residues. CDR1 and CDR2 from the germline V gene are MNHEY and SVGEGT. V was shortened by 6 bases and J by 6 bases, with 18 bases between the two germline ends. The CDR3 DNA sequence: TGTGCCAGCAGCCTTTCCGGGGACATTCTTCAGCCCCAGCATTTT. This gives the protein CASSLSGDILQPQHF.

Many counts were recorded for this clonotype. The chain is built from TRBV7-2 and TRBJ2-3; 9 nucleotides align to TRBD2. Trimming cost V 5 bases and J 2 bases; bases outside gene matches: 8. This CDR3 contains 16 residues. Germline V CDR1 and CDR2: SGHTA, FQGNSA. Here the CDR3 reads CASSLASGTPTDTQYF. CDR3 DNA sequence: TGTGCCAGCAGCCTCGCTAGCGGGACTCCCACAGATACGCAGTATTTT.

This CDR3 reads CASSLLAGVVGELFF. The CDR3 DNA reads TGTGCCAGCAGCTTACTAGCGGGAGTAGTCGGGGAGCTGTTTTTT. The chain couples TRBV7-6 to TRBJ2-2, with 10 bases identical to TRBD2. The trim removed 2 bases at V and 7 bases at J, leaving 4 bases unmatched. CDR3 size: 15 residues. Germline assignment: CDR1 SGHVS and CDR2 FNYEAQ.

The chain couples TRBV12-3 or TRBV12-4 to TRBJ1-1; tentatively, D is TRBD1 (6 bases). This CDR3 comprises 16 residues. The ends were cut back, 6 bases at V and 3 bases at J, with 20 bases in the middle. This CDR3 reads CASSRRGWGVDTEAFF. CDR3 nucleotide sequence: TGTGCCAGCAGCCGCAGGGGTTGGGGTGTCGACACTGAAGCTTTCTTT.

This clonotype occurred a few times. DNA for the CDR3: TGCGCCAGCCGAGACAGGGGATGGGAGCAGTTCTTC. Protein product: CASRDRGWEQFF. This chain uses TRBV5-1 with TRBJ2-1, with 8 bases aligning to TRBD1. CDR3 length: 12 amino acids. Germline V lookup: CDR1 SGHRS, CDR2 YFSETQ. The V and J ends lost 7 bases and 10 bases, in that order; junction bases with no gene match: 7.

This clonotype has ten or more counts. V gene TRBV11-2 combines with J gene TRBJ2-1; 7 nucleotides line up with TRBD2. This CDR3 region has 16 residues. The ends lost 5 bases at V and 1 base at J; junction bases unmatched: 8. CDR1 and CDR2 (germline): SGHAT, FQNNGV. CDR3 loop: CASSRTAGSSYNEQFF. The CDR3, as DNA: TGTGCCAGCAGCCGAACAGCGGGGAGTTCCTACAATGAGCAGTTCTTC.

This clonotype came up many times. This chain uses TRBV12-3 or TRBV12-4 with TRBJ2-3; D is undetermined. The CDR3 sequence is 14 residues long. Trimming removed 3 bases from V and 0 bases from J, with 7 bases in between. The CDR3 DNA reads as TGTGCCAGCAGTTTTGTCGGGAGCACAGATACGCAGTATTTT. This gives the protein CASSFVGSTDTQYF.

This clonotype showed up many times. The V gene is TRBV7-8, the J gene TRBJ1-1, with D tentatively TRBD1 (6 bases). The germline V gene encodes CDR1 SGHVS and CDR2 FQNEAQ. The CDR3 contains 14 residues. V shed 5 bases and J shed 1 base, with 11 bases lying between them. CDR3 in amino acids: CASSNRAGNTEAFF. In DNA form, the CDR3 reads TGTGCCAGCAGCAACAGGGCCGGGAACACTGAAGCTTTCTTT.

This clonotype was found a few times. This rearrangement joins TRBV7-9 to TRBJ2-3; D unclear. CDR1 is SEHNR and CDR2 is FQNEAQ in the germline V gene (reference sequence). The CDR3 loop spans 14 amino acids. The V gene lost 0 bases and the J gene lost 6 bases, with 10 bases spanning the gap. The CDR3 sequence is CASSLAQTGDTQYF. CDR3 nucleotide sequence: TGTGCCAGCAGCTTAGCGCAGACCGGGGATACGCAGTATTTT.

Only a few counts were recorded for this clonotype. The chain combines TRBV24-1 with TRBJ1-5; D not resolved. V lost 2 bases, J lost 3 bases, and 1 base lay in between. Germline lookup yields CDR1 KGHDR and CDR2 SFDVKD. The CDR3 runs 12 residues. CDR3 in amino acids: CATSDSNQPQHF. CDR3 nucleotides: TGTGCCACCAGTGATTCCAATCAGCCCCAGCATTTT.

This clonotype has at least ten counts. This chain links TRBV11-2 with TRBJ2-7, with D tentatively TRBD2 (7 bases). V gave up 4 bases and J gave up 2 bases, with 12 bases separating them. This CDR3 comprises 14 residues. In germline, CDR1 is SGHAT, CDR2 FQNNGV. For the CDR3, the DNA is TGTGCCAGCAGCTCCAGGGAGGGGGCCTACGAGCAGTACGTC. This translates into CASSSREGAYEQYV.